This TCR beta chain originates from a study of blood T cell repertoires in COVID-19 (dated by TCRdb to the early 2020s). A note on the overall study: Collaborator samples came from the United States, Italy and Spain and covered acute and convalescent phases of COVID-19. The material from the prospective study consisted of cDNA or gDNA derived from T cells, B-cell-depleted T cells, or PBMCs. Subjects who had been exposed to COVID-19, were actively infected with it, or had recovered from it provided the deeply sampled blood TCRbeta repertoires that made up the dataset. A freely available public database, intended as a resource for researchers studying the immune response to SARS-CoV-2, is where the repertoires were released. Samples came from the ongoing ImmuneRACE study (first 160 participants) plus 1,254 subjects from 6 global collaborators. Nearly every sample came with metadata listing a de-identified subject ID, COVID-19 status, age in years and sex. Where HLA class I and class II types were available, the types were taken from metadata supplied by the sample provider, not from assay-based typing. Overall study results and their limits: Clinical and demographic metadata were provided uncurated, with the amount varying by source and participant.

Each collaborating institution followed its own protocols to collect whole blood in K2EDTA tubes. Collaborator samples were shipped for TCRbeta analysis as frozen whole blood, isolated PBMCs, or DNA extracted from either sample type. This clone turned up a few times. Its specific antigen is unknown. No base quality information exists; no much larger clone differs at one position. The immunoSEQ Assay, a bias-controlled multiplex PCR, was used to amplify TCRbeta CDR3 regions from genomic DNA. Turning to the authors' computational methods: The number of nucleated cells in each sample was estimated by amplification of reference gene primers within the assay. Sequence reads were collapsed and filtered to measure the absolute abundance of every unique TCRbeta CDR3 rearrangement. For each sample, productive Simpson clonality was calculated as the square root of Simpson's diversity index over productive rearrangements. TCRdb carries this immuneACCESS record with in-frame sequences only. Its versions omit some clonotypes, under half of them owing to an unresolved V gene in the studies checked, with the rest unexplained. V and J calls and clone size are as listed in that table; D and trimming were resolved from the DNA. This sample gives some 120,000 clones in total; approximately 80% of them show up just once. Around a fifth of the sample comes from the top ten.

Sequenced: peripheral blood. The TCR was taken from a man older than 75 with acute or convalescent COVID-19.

The nucleotide sequence is given as TGTGCCAGCTCACCAGCGGGACAGGGAATAAATGAGCAGTTCTTC. This codes for CASSPAGQGINEQFF. Here the chain combines TRBV18 and TRBJ2-1, with 9 junctional bases fitting TRBD1. CDR1 is given as KGHSH and CDR2 as LQKENI, both from the germline V gene. Counted from cysteine to phenylalanine, this CDR3 has 15 amino acids. Here the CDR3 DNA is all that survives: 45 bases in frame from base 1. V has 2 bases trimmed and J has 7 bases trimmed; junction bases matching no gene number 6. With the portions outside the CDR3 filled from the reference TRBV18 and TRBJ2-1 genes, the complete variable region becomes NAGVMQNPRHLVRRRGQEARLRCSPMKGHSHVYWYRQLPEEGLKFMVYLQKENIIDESGMPKERFSAEFPKEGPSILRIQQVVRGDSAAYFCASSPAGQGINEQFFGPGTRLTVL.